The clone carrying this T cell receptor (beta chain) was seen at least ten times. The antigen is undetermined. This entry comes from a study of T cells after yellow fever vaccination. Study background: The fractions with low cell numbers were processed using SMART-Seq v4 Ultra Low Input.

Template-switching 5'RACE yielded the TCR cDNA; a universal primer site and UMIs were added in the process. One entry per CDR3 protein, called by TCRdb with MiXCR from the 5' RACE reads. The sample lists about 130,000 distinct CDR3 sequences; 8.9% were seen once. Study observations and caveats: Most primary-vaccination clones recurred post-booster (roughly 96% CD4, roughly 87% CD8). A small proportion of clonotypes was detected in both the CD4 and CD8 compartments.

Trimming left V 5 bases short and J 2 bases short, with 8 bases between. In germline, CDR1 is MGHDK, CDR2 SYGVNS. The CDR3 loop spans 13 amino acids. The sequenced sample was CD8+ T cells sorted from PBMCs, obtained on the day of the yellow fever booster vaccination. This sequence joins TRBV25-1 and TRBJ2-3, with D unclear. The sequence derives from a man aged 18 to 29 who received the YFV17D yellow fever vaccine. CDR3 residues: CASSKGFTDTQYF. The DNA of the CDR3 is TGTGCCAGCAGTAAGGGCTTCACAGATACGCAGTATTTT.